Listed here are 5 T cell receptor beta chains from one sample, sequenced in a study of T-cell memory formation after mild COVID-19. TCRdb re-analysed the 5' RACE reads in MiXCR, keeping a single row per CDR3 protein. The table records roughly 170,000 distinct CDR3 sequences, approximately 17% of them present only once. Material for sequencing was PBMCs or a T cell subset sorted from them (not recorded which). The origin of the receptors is a man aged 18 to 30 who had mild COVID-19 (a few samples of this study predate the infection). Cell type and time point are not known.

CDR3 coding DNA: TGTGCCAGCTCACGGGCTAGCACAGATACGCAGTATTTT. Its translation is CASSRASTDTQYF. The chain recombines TRBV18 with TRBJ2-3; the D is unclear. The CDR3 spans 13 residues. From germline, CDR1 is KGHSH and CDR2 LQKENI. V shed 4 bases and J shed 0 bases, with 5 bases lying between them.

This rearrangement joins TRBV28 to TRBJ1-2, with D tentatively TRBD1 (6 bases). V was cut by 2 bases and J by 3 bases, with 10 bases left in between. In germline, CDR1 is MDHEN, CDR2 SYDVKM. The CDR3 is made up of 14 amino acids. The CDR3, as DNA: TGTGCCAGCAGTTTAACCAGGGGCGACTATGGCTACACCTTC. Its translation: CASSLTRGDYGYTF.

A few counts support this clonotype. The chain is built from TRBV7-2 and TRBJ2-5; 8 nucleotides align to TRBD2. Germline V lookup: CDR1 SGHTA, CDR2 FQGNSA. Unmatched junction bases numbered 12, after V lost 4 bases and J lost 5 bases. This CDR3 has 16 amino acids. This CDR3 is CASSSVRGLVTETQYF. DNA of the CDR3: TGTGCCAGCAGCTCCGTGCGGGGACTAGTAACGGAGACCCAGTACTTC.

CDR3 nucleotides: TGTGCCAGCAGTCTCCCCCTAACAGGGGTCACCTATAATTCACCCCTCCACTTT. It specifies CASSLPLTGVTYNSPLHF. This chain connects TRBV6-6 to TRBJ1-6; 7 nucleotides align to TRBD1. This CDR3 is 18 amino acids long. V was clipped by 5 bases and J by 2 bases; unmatched bases: 12. Germline V CDR1 and CDR2: MNHNY, SVGAGI (reference sequence).

The V gene is TRBV5-1, the J gene TRBJ2-7; D gene unclear. CDR1 and CDR2 from the germline V gene are SGHRS and YFSETQ. Trimming took off 4 bases at V and 2 bases at J, with 10 bases between the two ends. This CDR3 is 13 amino acids long. CDR3 nucleotide sequence: TGCGCCAGCAGCGTCGGGCAGGCCTACGAGCAGTACTTC. Protein product: CASSVGQAYEQYF.